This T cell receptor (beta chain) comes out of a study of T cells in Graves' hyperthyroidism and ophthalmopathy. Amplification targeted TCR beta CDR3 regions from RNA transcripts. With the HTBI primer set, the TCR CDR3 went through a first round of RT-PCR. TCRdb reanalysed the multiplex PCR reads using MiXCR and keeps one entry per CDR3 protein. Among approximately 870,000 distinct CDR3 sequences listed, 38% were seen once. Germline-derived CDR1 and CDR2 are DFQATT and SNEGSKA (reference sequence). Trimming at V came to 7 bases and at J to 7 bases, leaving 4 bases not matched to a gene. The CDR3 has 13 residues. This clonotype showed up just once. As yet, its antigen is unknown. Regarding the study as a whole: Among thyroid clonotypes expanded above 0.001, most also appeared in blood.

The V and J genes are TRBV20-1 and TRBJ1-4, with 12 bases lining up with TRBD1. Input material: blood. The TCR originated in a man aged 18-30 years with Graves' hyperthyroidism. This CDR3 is CSDRDRGREKLFF. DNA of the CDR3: TGCAGTGACCGGGACAGGGGGCGTGAAAAACTGTTTTTT.